This TCR beta chain was documented in a study of CD8+CD57+ T cells in acquired aplastic anemia. V lost 0 bases and J 2 bases, leaving 7 bases between the germline ends. The CDR3 totals 14 residues. The germline V gene has CDR1 SGDLS and CDR2 YYNGEE. Flow cytometry had shown expanded CD8+CD57+ cells in the patients chosen for sequencing. The study profiled TCR beta VDJ and CDR3 using genomic DNA as template. TCRdb fed the reads into MiXCR, producing one record per CDR3 protein. The sample carries roughly 200,000 distinct CDR3 sequences, around three fifths recorded once. This clonotype was obtained from a human donor with aplastic anemia. The chain carries TRBV9 and TRBJ2-3; weak D call: TRBD1 (6 bases). Input material: sorted CD4+, CD8+, or CD8+CD57+ T cells (not recorded which) from PBMCs. DNA of the CDR3: TGTGCCAGCAGCGTAGACAGGGTCACAGATACGCAGTATTTT. Its protein is CASSVDRVTDTQYF.